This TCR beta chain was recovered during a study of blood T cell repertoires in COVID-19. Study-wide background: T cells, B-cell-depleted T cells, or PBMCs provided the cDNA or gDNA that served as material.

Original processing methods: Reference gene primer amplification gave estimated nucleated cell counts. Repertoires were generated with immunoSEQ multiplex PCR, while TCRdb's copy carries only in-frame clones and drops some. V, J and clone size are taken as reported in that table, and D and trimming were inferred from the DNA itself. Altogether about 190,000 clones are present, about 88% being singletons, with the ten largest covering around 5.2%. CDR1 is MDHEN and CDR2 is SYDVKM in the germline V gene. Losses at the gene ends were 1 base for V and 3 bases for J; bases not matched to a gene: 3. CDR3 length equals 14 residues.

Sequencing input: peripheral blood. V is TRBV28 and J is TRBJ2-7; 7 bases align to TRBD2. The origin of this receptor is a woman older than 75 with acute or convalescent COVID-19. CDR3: CASSLFGGVYEQYF. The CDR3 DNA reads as TGTGCCAGCAGTTTATTTGGGGGGGTCTACGAGCAGTACTTC. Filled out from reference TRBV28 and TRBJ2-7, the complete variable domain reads DVKVTQSSRYLVKRTGEKVFLECVQDMDHENMFWYRQDPGLGLRLIYFSYDVKMKEKGDIPEGYSVSREKKERFSLILESASTNQTSMYLCASSLFGGVYEQYFGPGTRLTVT.